The T cell receptor (beta chain) under discussion was sequenced for a study of regulatory T cells in long-lasting Graves disease. Findings of the study overall: Persistent Graves' patients possessed reduced TCR diversity relative to recently diagnosed ones.

CDR3 length: 11 residues. Per germline, CDR1 KGHSH and CDR2 LQKENI. The V gene lost 4 bases and the J gene lost 12 bases, with 10 bases spanning the gap. Time point specified: newly diagnosed GD, antithyroid drugs for less than 3 months. PBMCs provided the RNA from which the TCR library was made. This clonotype was observed a handful of times. The target antigen is unknown. Assembly of TCR beta libraries relied on iRepertoire HTBI primers together with Arm-PCR of CDR3 regions. Each CDR3 protein is one row after TCRdb ran MiXCR on the multiplex PCR reads. The sample shows 510,000 or so distinct CDR3 sequences, around 12% of them seen only once. This sample was also put to use in a study of T cells in Graves' hyperthyroidism and ophthalmopathy.

The chain joins TRBV18 to TRBJ2-1; no definite D call. The sequence came from a woman aged 25 to 39 with Graves disease. The sequenced sample was peripheral blood mononuclear cells (PBMCs), obtained at new diagnosis, from a patient treated with antithyroid drugs. The chain's CDR3 is CASSLKPSQFF. The CDR3 nucleotides read TGTGCCAGCTCACTTAAGCCTTCGCAGTTCTTC.